Presented here are 26 T cell receptor beta chains from one specimen sequenced in a study of post-analysis software for immune sequencing data. Built from TCR beta cDNA, the libraries had unique molecular identifiers in them. Via MiXCR, TCRdb re-called the PCR reads, giving one row per CDR3 protein. The table lists some 690,000 distinct CDR3 sequences, 25% to 30% of them singletons. Their antigens remain unidentified. General study results and limits: A few TRBV segments (TRBV5-6, TRBV5-1 and TRBV20-1 among them) occurred more frequently in patients than in controls.

The sample consisted of blood. The source of these receptors is a girl between 5 and 17 years old with multiple sclerosis.

The CDR3 here is CASRAQGTQSCNEQFF. The CDR3 DNA reads as TGTGCCAGCAGAGCACAGGGTACGCAATCATGCAATGAGCAGTTCTTC. This rearrangement joins TRBV5-5 to TRBJ2-1, with D possibly being TRBD1 (6 bases). The germline CDR1 and CDR2 sequences are SGHKS and YYEKEE (reference sequence). V was cut by 5 bases and J by 6 bases, with 21 bases left in between. The CDR3 covers 16 residues.

The chain uses TRBV28 and TRBJ2-1; D is unresolved. V gave up 11 bases and J gave up 0 bases, with 8 bases separating them. The length of the CDR3 is 12 residues. Germline V CDR1 and CDR2: MDHEN, SYDVKM. CDR3 bases: TGTGCCTCTTTGACCTCCTACAATGAGCAGTTCTTC. This sequence encodes CASLTSYNEQFF.

This clonotype was picked up a small number of times. The chain links TRBV20-1 to TRBJ2-4, with D hard to call. The CDR3 runs to 17 residues. Germline V gene lookup returns CDR1 DFQATT and CDR2 SNEGSKA (reference sequence). Between the trimmed V and J ends, which lost 1 base and 0 bases, there was a span of 16 bases. CDR3 coding DNA: TGCAGTGCTAGAGTGTTAGGTACTACCCTAGCCAAAAACATTCAGTACTTC. Encoded protein: CSARVLGTTLAKNIQYF.

This clonotype showed up just a few times. This chain connects TRBV9 to TRBJ2-1; D is uncertain. The CDR3 loop spans 17 amino acids. Deletions cut 3 bases from V and 1 base from J, with 17 bases between. From germline, CDR1 is SGDLS and CDR2 YYNGEE. CDR3 loop: CASSADTTIRSYNEQFF. For the CDR3, the DNA is TGTGCCAGCAGCGCAGATACAACGATAAGGTCCTACAATGAGCAGTTCTTC.

Only a few counts were recorded for this clonotype. The chain recombines TRBV20-1 with TRBJ2-4; a weak D match, TRBD1 (6 bases). The CDR3 totals 14 residues. V lost 5 bases and J lost 3, with 14 bases in between. CDR1 is DFQATT and CDR2 is SNEGSKA in the germline V gene (reference sequence). DNA of the CDR3: TGCAGTGCTCCCCAGCCGGGACACAAAAACATTCAGTACTTC. Translated: CSAPQPGHKNIQYF.

This sequence joins TRBV3-1 and TRBJ2-5, with D uncertain. Looked up from germline, CDR1 is LGHDT and CDR2 is YNNKEL (reference sequence). V dropped 7 bases and J dropped 7 bases, with 13 bases sitting between them. The CDR3 consists of 12 residues. CDR3 sequence (DNA): TGTGCCAGCACCAACTTCCCGGGGACCCAGTACTTC. Its protein product is CASTNFPGTQYF.

The genes are TRBV7-9 and TRBJ1-5; the match to TRBD1 covers 7 bases. V shed 5 bases and J 11 bases; nucleotides not matched to a gene: 12. Germline CDR1 SEHNR, CDR2 FQNEAQ (reference sequence). The CDR3 has 14 residues. This chain's CDR3 is CASSPSTGGTAQHF. The CDR3 coding sequence is TGTGCCAGCAGCCCAAGTACAGGTGGGACAGCCCAGCATTTT.

The V call is TRBV28, the J call TRBJ1-4; 7 bases are a match to TRBD1. The CDR3 runs 16 residues. V lost 11 bases to trimming and J lost 0 bases; unmatched junction nucleotides: 12. Germline V CDR1 and CDR2: MDHEN, SYDVKM. CDR3 sequence reads: CAYYRQGRATNEKLFF. DNA of the CDR3: TGTGCCTACTACCGACAGGGTCGGGCAACTAATGAAAAACTGTTTTTT.

The chain is built from TRBV7-9 and TRBJ1-1; 8 nucleotides agree with TRBD1. The CDR3 consists of 14 residues. From germline, CDR1 is SEHNR and CDR2 FQNEAQ (reference sequence). V was clipped by 4 bases and J by 8 bases; unmatched bases: 9. CDR3 nucleotides: TGTGCCAGCAGCTCCGGGGCCTACAGGGGGGAAGCTTTCTTT. Translating it yields CASSSGAYRGEAFF.

The chain carries TRBV7-2 and TRBJ2-7, with 15 positions matching TRBD2. The length of the CDR3 is 18 residues. Germline CDR1 SGHTA, CDR2 FQGNSA. J was trimmed by 4 bases and V by 5 bases; bases with no gene match: 12. CDR3 sequence (DNA): TGTGCCAGCAGCCGACTCGTTTTAGGGACTAGCGGGGGGTACGAGCAGTACTTC. Translating gives CASSRLVLGTSGGYEQYF.

This clonotype has only a few counts. The chain has TRBV29-1 and TRBJ1-2; the D is unclear. CDR3 size: 12 residues. Germline V CDR1 and CDR2: SQVTM, ANQGSEA. V lost 3 bases, J lost 1 base, and 6 bases lay in between. The CDR3 DNA reads as TGCAGCGTTGATAGTCTTAACTATGGCTACACCTTC. Translation gives CSVDSLNYGYTF.

The chain carries TRBV25-1 and TRBJ2-1, with D perhaps TRBD2 (5 bases). The CDR3 consists of 14 residues. The V end was cut by 2 bases, the J end by 5 bases, with 10 bases between. Germline assignment: CDR1 MGHDK and CDR2 SYGVNS. CDR3 amino acids: CASSEGLTHNEQFF. CDR3 in DNA: TGTGCCAGCAGTGAAGGACTTACTCACAATGAGCAGTTCTTC.

This clonotype was seen a handful of times. The J gene is TRBJ2-7, the V gene TRBV5-1; D remains unclear. The CDR3 loop spans 12 amino acids. V was trimmed by 3 bases and J by 5 bases, leaving 9 bases between them. Germline loops: CDR1 SGHRS, CDR2 YFSETQ. CDR3 DNA sequence: TGCGCCAGCAGCTCAGACTGGGACGAGCAGTACTTC. Amino acid sequence: CASSSDWDEQYF.

The chain combines TRBV27 with TRBJ2-4; 8 nucleotides match TRBD2. Germline values: CDR1 MNHEY, CDR2 SMNVEV (reference sequence). There are 11 residues in the CDR3. This CDR3 is CAAGGRDIQYF. The DNA of the CDR3 is TGTGCGGCGGGGGGTAGAGACATTCAGTACTTC.

This rearrangement joins TRBV6-2 or TRBV6-3 to TRBJ2-5, with 7 bases identical to TRBD1. J gave up 1 base and V 6 bases, and 8 bases lay outside the gene matches. The CDR3 extends over 15 amino acids. The germline gives CDR1 MNHEY, CDR2 SVGEGT. CDR3 nucleotides: TGTGCCAGCAGCTCCGACAGGGCCAGCCAAGAGACCCAGTACTTC. Translated, it gives CASSSDRASQETQYF.

This chain joins TRBV10-3 and TRBJ1-2; D ambiguous. The CDR3 is 14 residues long. CDR1 and CDR2 (germline): ENHRY, SYGVKD. The V and J ends lost 7 bases and 2 bases respectively, with 14 bases between them. The DNA of the CDR3 is TGTGCCATCACCGAGAGGCAGAGCAACTATGGCTACACCTTC. The encoded protein is CAITERQSNYGYTF.

A few counts support this clonotype. The chain is built from TRBV5-4 and TRBJ1-2; D uncertain. V lost 2 bases, J lost 0 bases, and 14 bases lay in between. This CDR3 comprises 16 residues. Germline V lookup: CDR1 SGHNT, CDR2 YYREEE (reference sequence). CDR3 nucleotides: TGTGCCAGCAGCTTCTGGTCGGGTTCAGCTAACTATGGCTACACCTTC. Protein product: CASSFWSGSANYGYTF.

The genes are TRBV29-1 and TRBJ1-5, with D possibly being TRBD1 (6 bases). V lost 5 bases to trimming and J lost 7 bases, with 18 bases between them. The CDR3 sequence is 14 residues long. Looked up from germline, CDR1 is SQVTM and CDR2 is ANQGSEA. CDR3 DNA sequence: TGCAGCGTTTGTATCTCGGGGGGCAGCCAGCCCCAGCATTTT. Translation: CSVCISGGSQPQHF.

In this sample, this clonotype turned up a few times. V and J are TRBV7-9 and TRBJ2-1; possibly TRBD1 or TRBD2 for D (5 bases each). V lost 1 base and J 10 bases, leaving 14 bases between the germline ends. The CDR3 spans 14 residues. Germline V CDR1 and CDR2: SEHNR, FQNEAQ (reference sequence). This chain's CDR3 is CASSLVGTLPEQFF. In DNA, the CDR3 is TGTGCCAGCAGCTTAGTGGGGACCCTCCCGGAGCAGTTCTTC.

The gene calls are TRBV11-2 and TRBJ1-1; TRBD1 is a possible D gene (6 bases). Germline CDR1 is SGHAT and CDR2 is FQNNGV. Trimming shortened V by 8 bases and J by 0 bases, and 13 bases separated the two germline ends. CDR3 length equals 14 residues. The CDR3 coding sequence is TGTGCCAGCCTACACGGGGGCCTGAACACTGAAGCTTTCTTT. Encoded protein: CASLHGGLNTEAFF.

This clonotype showed up just a few times. This chain joins TRBV20-1 and TRBJ2-3; TRBD2 matches at 10 bases. With V trimmed by 3 bases and J by 4 bases, 7 bases remained unmatched. Germline V gives CDR1 DFQATT, CDR2 SNEGSKA (reference sequence). The CDR3 has 15 residues. The CDR3 DNA is TGCAGTGCTAGCTCCCTAGCGGGAGTGGCAGATACGCAGTATTTT. Translating gives CSASSLAGVADTQYF.

The chain's CDR3 is CASGLQGTDTQYF. Written as DNA, the CDR3 is TGTGCTAGTGGTTTGCAGGGCACAGATACGCAGTATTTT. The chain carries TRBV12-5 and TRBJ2-3, with D uncertain. This CDR3 contains 13 residues. Germline CDR1 LGHNT, CDR2 FRNRAP. The V end lost 2 bases, the J end lost 1 base, and 4 bases lay between the germline ends. Supplemented by reference TRBV12-5 and TRBJ2-3, the full variable domain reads DARVTQTPRHKVTEMGQEVTMRCQPILGHNTVFWYRQTMMQGLELLAYFRNRAPLDDSGMPKDRFSAEMPDATLATLKIQPSEPRDSAVYFCASGLQGTDTQYFGPGTRLTVL.

This clonotype was recorded many times. The V and J genes are TRBV6-7 and TRBJ2-1; 7 nucleotides line up with TRBD1. TRBV6-7 is an open reading frame, and its role is uncertain. The CDR3 spans 13 residues. V lost 8 bases, J lost 9 bases, and 10 bases stayed unmatched. The CDR3, as DNA: TGTGCCAGCCTAAAATTAGGGGACAGTGAGCAGTTCTTC. It codes for CASLKLGDSEQFF.

The chain links TRBV5-1 to TRBJ2-1, with 7 bases aligning to TRBD2. Germline lookup yields CDR1 SGHRS and CDR2 YFSETQ. The CDR3 consists of 16 residues. Trimming took 0 bases from V and 2 from J; bases not matched to a gene: 5. CDR3 DNA: TGCGCCAGCAGCTTGGAGTGGGGGGGAGCCTACAATGAGCAGTTCTTC. This gives the protein CASSLEWGGAYNEQFF.

Notes on this clonotype: The junction does not match germline at one end; this may be a read error. The rearrangement links TRBV11-2 to TRBJ2-1; D possibly corresponds to TRBD1 (6 bases). The CDR3 runs to 15 residues. Germline-derived CDR1 and CDR2 are SGHAT and FQNNGV. CDR3 DNA: TGTACCAGCAGCTCAACCGACAGGACCTACAATGAGCAGTTCTTC. This encodes CTSSSTDRTYNEQFF.

The rearrangement uses TRBV20-1 and TRBJ2-7, with D perhaps matching TRBD2 (6 bases). CDR3 length: 12 amino acids. With 7 bases removed from V and 2 bases from J, the gap between germline ends came to 12 bases. The germline V gene encodes CDR1 DFQATT and CDR2 SNEGSKA (reference sequence). The CDR3 sequence is CSVRGLAYEQYF. The CDR3 DNA reads as TGCAGTGTTAGGGGACTGGCCTACGAGCAGTACTTC.